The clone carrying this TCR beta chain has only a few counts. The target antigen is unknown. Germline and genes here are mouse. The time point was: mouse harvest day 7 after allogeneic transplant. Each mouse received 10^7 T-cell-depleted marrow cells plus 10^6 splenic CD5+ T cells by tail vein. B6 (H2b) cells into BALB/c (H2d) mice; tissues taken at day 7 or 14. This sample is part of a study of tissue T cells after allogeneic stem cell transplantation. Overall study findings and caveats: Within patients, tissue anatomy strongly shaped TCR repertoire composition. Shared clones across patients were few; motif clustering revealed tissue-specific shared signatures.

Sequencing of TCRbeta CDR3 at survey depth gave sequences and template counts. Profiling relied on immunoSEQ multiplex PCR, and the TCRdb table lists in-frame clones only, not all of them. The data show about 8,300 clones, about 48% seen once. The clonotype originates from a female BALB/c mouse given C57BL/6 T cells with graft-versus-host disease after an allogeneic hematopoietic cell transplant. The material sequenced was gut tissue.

The sequenced CDR3 bases are TGTGCAAGCAGCTTAGATCCGCAGACAGAAGTCTTC. This codes for CASSLDPQTEVF. The whole CDR3 reads CASSLDPQTEVFF. The V gene is TRBV16, the J gene TRBJ1-1; D unresolved. Read coverage stops 1 residue before the CDR3 terminus; the germline J gene supplies the remainder. CDR1 and CDR2 from the germline V gene are SGHSA and FRNQAP. This CDR3 comprises 13 residues. Trimming removed 0 bases at V and 5 bases at J, with 7 bases between.